This is a list of T cell receptor beta chains from one sample in a study of cytomegalovirus exposure and HLA in healthy donors. Sequencing was performed with immunoSEQ multiplex PCR; in TCRdb, only in-frame clones are kept and a portion is missing. The sample contains about 96,000 clones, around 79% of which appear only once. The sequencing input was PBMCs. Receptors were obtained from a female donor in good health and CMV-seropositive. Each CDR3 is given without its conserved first and last residue. A D gene is named only where the DNA matches it firmly.

v_gene: TRBV7-9; j_gene: TRBJ1-5; len: 12; d_gene: TRBD1; CDR3aa: AGQGGENGQPQH
v_gene: TRBV28; j_gene: TRBJ2-3; len: 11; d_gene: NA; CDR3aa: ASSPPVTDTQY
v_gene: TRBV28; j_gene: TRBJ1-5; len: 10; d_gene: NA; CDR3aa: ASNRGNQPQH
v_gene: TRBV4-3; j_gene: TRBJ2-3; len: 12; d_gene: NA; CDR3aa: ASSPGTLTDTQY
v_gene: TRBV5-1; j_gene: TRBJ2-3; len: 12; d_gene: TRBD1; CDR3aa: ASSHDRGTDTQY
v_gene: TRBV25-1; j_gene: TRBJ1-1; len: 15; d_gene: TRBD1; CDR3aa: ASASTGQGALRTEAF
v_gene: TRBV10-3; j_gene: TRBJ2-7; len: 13; d_gene: NA; CDR3aa: AISEGQLGWNEQY
v_gene: TRBV5-1; j_gene: TRBJ1-1; len: 13; d_gene: TRBD1; CDR3aa: ASSYLQGAFTEAF
v_gene: TRBV7-3; j_gene: TRBJ2-1; len: 13; d_gene: NA; CDR3aa: ASSTRDSGIDEQF
v_gene: TRBV30; j_gene: TRBJ1-3; len: 12; d_gene: NA; CDR3aa: ARGTPDLGNTIY
v_gene: TRBV9; j_gene: TRBJ1-1; len: 12; d_gene: NA; CDR3aa: ASSVGTTNTEAF
v_gene: TRBV7-6; j_gene: TRBJ2-1; len: 14; d_gene: TRBD2; CDR3aa: ASSHAGTSGSREQF
v_gene: TRBV5-4; j_gene: TRBJ2-2; len: 14; d_gene: NA; CDR3aa: ASSLGQDTNTGELF
v_gene: TRBV4-1; j_gene: TRBJ1-2; len: 12; d_gene: TRBD1; CDR3aa: ASSQVSGGYGYT
v_gene: TRBV9; j_gene: TRBJ1-4; len: 13; d_gene: TRBD1; CDR3aa: ASSEGTAYNEKLF
v_gene: TRBV30; j_gene: TRBJ1-1; len: 11; d_gene: NA; CDR3aa: AWSQGMGTEAF
v_gene: TRBV4-1; j_gene: TRBJ2-7; len: 13; d_gene: TRBD1; CDR3aa: ASSLTPQGADEQY
v_gene: TRBV29-1; j_gene: TRBJ2-7; len: 11; d_gene: TRBD1; CDR3aa: SFSRDRGYEQY
v_gene: TRBV7-9; j_gene: TRBJ2-1; len: 12; d_gene: NA; CDR3aa: ASSLDVASDEQF
v_gene: TRBV5-1; j_gene: TRBJ2-5; len: 11; d_gene: NA; CDR3aa: ASRPTVQETQY
v_gene: TRBV20-1; j_gene: TRBJ1-1; len: 9; d_gene: NA; CDR3aa: SARGSGEAF
v_gene: TRBV28; j_gene: TRBJ2-3; len: 12; d_gene: TRBD1; CDR3aa: ASSLRGRTDTQY
v_gene: TRBV15; j_gene: TRBJ2-3; len: 17; d_gene: TRBD1; CDR3aa: ATSRDLRRGQGSTDTQY
v_gene: TRBV4-2; j_gene: TRBJ1-6; len: 16; d_gene: TRBD1; CDR3aa: ASSQGRRGVKENSPLH
v_gene: TRBV5-1; j_gene: TRBJ1-2; len: 12; d_gene: NA; CDR3aa: ASSLDRGNYGYT
v_gene: TRBV15; j_gene: TRBJ2-1; len: 13; d_gene: TRBD2; CDR3aa: ATTNLAGGSTEQF
v_gene: TRBV4-1; j_gene: TRBJ2-1; len: 14; d_gene: TRBD2; CDR3aa: ASSQGRLAGDNEQF
v_gene: TRBV5-5; j_gene: TRBJ1-1; len: 11; d_gene: NA; CDR3aa: ASSRQARTEAF
v_gene: TRBV25-1; j_gene: TRBJ1-1; len: 12; d_gene: NA; CDR3aa: ASSGTGKFTEAF
v_gene: TRBV7-3; j_gene: TRBJ1-1; len: 11; d_gene: NA; CDR3aa: ASSLGGITEAF
v_gene: TRBV13; j_gene: TRBJ2-7; len: 12; d_gene: NA; CDR3aa: ASSSLQGAGEQY
v_gene: TRBV7-3; j_gene: TRBJ1-2; len: 11; d_gene: NA; CDR3aa: ASSYQRGVGYT
v_gene: TRBV2; j_gene: TRBJ2-5; len: 11; d_gene: NA; CDR3aa: ASSRSRQETQY
v_gene: TRBV4-3; j_gene: TRBJ1-2; len: 13; d_gene: NA; CDR3aa: ASSQGTGLTYGYT
v_gene: TRBV9; j_gene: TRBJ1-1; len: 13; d_gene: TRBD1; CDR3aa: ASSPSGGGGTEAF
v_gene: TRBV10-1; j_gene: TRBJ1-1; len: 13; d_gene: NA; CDR3aa: ASSEFVGGFTEAF
v_gene: TRBV30; j_gene: TRBJ2-3; len: 12; d_gene: TRBD1; CDR3aa: ALKGDRNWDTQY
v_gene: TRBV19; j_gene: TRBJ1-1; len: 11; d_gene: NA; CDR3aa: ASSPTQNTEAF
v_gene: TRBV10-3; j_gene: TRBJ1-3; len: 13; d_gene: TRBD1; CDR3aa: AIRGTGAGQNTIY
v_gene: TRBV7-2; j_gene: TRBJ2-7; len: 12; d_gene: NA; CDR3aa: ASRLLGDTEEQY
v_gene: TRBV11-2; j_gene: TRBJ2-7; len: 13; d_gene: NA; CDR3aa: ASSLERGPFYEQY
v_gene: TRBV29-1; j_gene: TRBJ2-4; len: 12; d_gene: TRBD2; CDR3aa: SVEDRAGKNIQY